These 10 T cell receptor beta chains originate from one sample sequenced in a study of T cell responses to AZD1222 COVID-19 vaccine. Profiled with immunoSEQ multiplex PCR; TCRdb holds only in-frame clones, not every one. This table has approximately 100,000 clones, 85% to 90% appearing once. Source: peripheral blood, taken on day 0 of AZD1222 vaccination. The receptors here all came from an adult in good health.

Details on this clone: One end of the junction fails to match germline, which may point to a read error. This chain uses TRBV7-7 with TRBJ2-2; tentatively, D is TRBD1 or TRBD2 (6 bases each). CDR3 size: 15 residues. Germline CDR1 SSHAT, CDR2 FNYEAQ (reference sequence). For the CDR3, the DNA is TGTGCTAGCAGCTTAGTTGGAGGGGGGACCGGGGAGCTGTTTTTT. It encodes CASSLVGGGTGELFF.

The chain has TRBV28 and TRBJ1-2, with a possible D match to TRBD1 (5 bases). Trimming left V 6 bases short and J 7 bases short, with 21 bases between. CDR3 size: 15 residues. CDR1 is MDHEN, CDR2 SYDVKM, per germline. The CDR3 sequence: CASSRGLQVKRGYTF. The CDR3 region has the DNA TGTGCCAGCAGCAGAGGCCTACAGGTTAAGCGTGGCTACACCTTC.

The rearrangement uses TRBV28 and TRBJ1-2; 7 bases line up with TRBD1. Germline CDR1 and CDR2: MDHEN and SYDVKM. The CDR3 length is 14 residues. Trimming took 7 bases from V and 8 from J; bases not matched to a gene: 13. The CDR3 sequence is CASMTRQGGWGYTF. CDR3 DNA: TGTGCCAGCATGACCCGACAGGGAGGGTGGGGCTACACCTTC.

V and J are TRBV3-1 (or the pseudogene TRBV3-2) and TRBJ2-7, with a possible D match to TRBD1 (5 bases). The CDR3 covers 13 residues. V lost 3 bases and J 6 bases, leaving 12 bases between the germline ends. CDR1 is LGHDT and CDR2 is YNNKEL in the germline V gene (reference sequence). CDR3 protein: CASSQARQTEQYF. The CDR3 region has the DNA TGTGCCAGCAGCCAGGCCCGACAGACCGAGCAGTACTTC.

This chain connects TRBV24-1 to TRBJ2-3, with D maybe TRBD1 (5 bases). The germline V gene encodes CDR1 KGHDR and CDR2 SFDVKD. Trimming took off 1 base at V and 5 bases at J, with 12 bases between the two ends. This CDR3 spans 15 amino acids. The CDR3 loop is CATSDLGDSGDTQYF. CDR3 bases: TGTGCCACCAGTGATTTAGGGGATTCGGGAGATACGCAGTATTTT.

V and J are TRBV7-2 and TRBJ2-6; D is undetermined. This CDR3 comprises 14 residues. Germline assignment: CDR1 SGHTA and CDR2 FQGNSA. V was trimmed by 5 bases and J by 2 bases, leaving 7 bases between them. The CDR3 DNA reads as TGTGCCAGCAGCAAAATCCCTGGGGCCAACGTCCTGACTTTC. Amino acid sequence: CASSKIPGANVLTF.

The rearrangement uses TRBV28 and TRBJ1-5, with D possibly matching TRBD1 (6 bases). V was cut by 7 bases and J by 11 bases, with 24 bases left in between. CDR1 and CDR2 from the germline V gene are MDHEN and SYDVKM. The CDR3 consists of 15 residues. The CDR3 loop reads CASKTGLRKIMAQHF. As DNA, the CDR3 is TGTGCCAGCAAAACAGGGTTAAGAAAGATCATGGCCCAGCATTTT.

The chain is built from TRBV2 and TRBJ2-1; D might be TRBD1 (8 bases). The V end lost 7 bases, the J end lost 4 bases, and 14 bases lay between the germline ends. The CDR3 sequence is 14 residues long. Germline V gene sequence: CDR1 SNHLY, CDR2 FYNNEI. The CDR3 reads CASKRDRSYNEQFF. The DNA for the CDR3 is TGTGCCAGCAAGCGGGACAGGTCATACAATGAGCAGTTCTTC.

This clone showed up just once. The V and J genes are TRBV11-2 and TRBJ2-1, with a weak D call TRBD2 (6 bases). Trimming removed 5 bases from V and 10 bases from J, with 15 bases in between. Germline CDR1 is SGHAT and CDR2 is FQNNGV. This CDR3 region has 13 residues. CDR3 nucleotides: TGTGCCAGCAGCGTGGAGGGGCCGTCCGAGCAGTTCTTC. Amino acids: CASSVEGPSEQFF.

This chain joins TRBV2 and TRBJ2-5, with a tentative D call TRBD2 (5 bases). Trimming took 8 bases from V and 2 from J, leaving 21 bases between them. Germline V CDR1 and CDR2: SNHLY, FYNNEI. This CDR3 has 16 residues. CDR3 bases: TGTGCCAGCCAGTTTCGGCCCCTCGGGGTGCAAGAGACCCAGTACTTC. Its protein is CASQFRPLGVQETQYF. Variable domain in full (rest from reference TRBV2 and TRBJ2-5): EPEVTQTPSHQVTQMGQEVILRCVPISNHLYFYWYRQILGQKVEFLVSFYNNEISEKSEIFDDQFSVERPDGSNFTLKIRSTKLEDSAMYFCASQFRPLGVQETQYFGPGTRLLVL.